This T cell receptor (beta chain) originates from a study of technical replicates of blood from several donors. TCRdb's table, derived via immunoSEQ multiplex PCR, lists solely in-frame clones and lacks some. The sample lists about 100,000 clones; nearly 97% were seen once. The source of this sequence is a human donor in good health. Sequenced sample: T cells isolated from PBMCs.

The DNA of the CDR3 is TGCGCCAGCAGCCCGGGGCCCACAGGGGACGATCAGCCCCAGCATTTT. Translated, it gives CASSPGPTGDDQPQHF. The J gene is TRBJ1-5, the V gene TRBV4-1, with 7 bases fitting TRBD1. V dropped 4 bases and J dropped 5; count of bases not matched to a gene: 11. Germline V gene data show CDR1 as MGHRA and CDR2 as YSYEKL. The CDR3 loop spans 16 amino acids.